This is a list of T cell receptor beta chains from one sample in a study of blood T cells in healthy people across ages. TCRdb re-analysed the 5' RACE reads in MiXCR, keeping a single row per CDR3 protein. The sample lists roughly 900,000 distinct CDR3 sequences; 29% were seen once. The sample comprised blood. The receptors originated from a woman of 80 years or more in good health. Both conserved end residues are part of each CDR3. The D gene is left open where the match is weak. Size is stated for part of the rows, as once, few or many counts, or as a class when the clone is expanded.

TGTGCCAGCAGTTGGGGGGGGGCCCGGGACACTGAAGCTTTCTTT,CASSWGGARDTEAFF,.,.,TRBV6-6,TRBJ1-1
TGCAGTGCGGCCAGTAACAATCAGCCCCAGCATTTT,CSAASNNQPQHF,.,many,TRBV20-1,TRBJ1-5
TGTGCCAGCAGCGTAGGTGGAATGGGGGAGCAGTTCTTC,CASSVGGMGEQFF,.,.,TRBV9,TRBJ2-1
TGTGCCAGCAGCGCAACAGGGGCTCGCACTGAAGCTTTCTTT,CASSATGARTEAFF,TRBD1,many,TRBV7-2,TRBJ1-1
TGTGCCAGCAGCTTGAGCGTGGCCCAGTACTTC,CASSLSVAQYF,.,many,TRBV11-2,TRBJ2-7
TGCAGCGTTCTTCGGGTGCAGAGCACTGAAGCTTTCTTT,CSVLRVQSTEAFF,.,once,TRBV29-1,TRBJ1-1
TGTGCCAGCAGTTACTCGGCGGGGGTGGATCAGCCCCAGCATTTT,CASSYSAGVDQPQHF,.,many,TRBV6-5,TRBJ1-5
TGTGCCTGGAGCCGCAGGGGGGGCACAGATACGCAGTATTTT,CAWSRRGGTDTQYF,.,few,TRBV30,TRBJ2-3
TGCGCCAGCAGCATCAGACAGGGAGGGGAGACCCAGTACTTC,CASSIRQGGETQYF,.,.,TRBV5-1,TRBJ2-5
TGTGCCAGCAGCCAAGAAACGGTGAACACTGAAGCTTTCTTT,CASSQETVNTEAFF,.,.,TRBV3-1,TRBJ1-1
TGCAGTGCTGTCCCGGGACTAGCGGGGAGCAATGGTGAGCAGTTCTTC,CSAVPGLAGSNGEQFF,TRBD2,many,TRBV20-1,TRBJ2-1
TGTGCCAGCAGCTTAGGGGCCTGGACAGGGGACAATGAGCAGTTCTTC,CASSLGAWTGDNEQFF,TRBD1,.,TRBV7-6,TRBJ2-1